The 30 T cell receptor beta chains listed next were all sequenced from one sample in a study of T cells expressing NK-cell markers. Reprocessing the 5' RACE reads, TCRdb reports a single entry for every CDR3 protein and omits DNA. This sample's table has about 430,000 distinct CDR3 sequences. Sequencing was carried out using blood T cells: a sorted CD56 or NKG2C T cell subset, CD4+ or CD8+ T cells, or bulk PBMC T cells (not recorded which). Receptors originate from a woman between 45 and 65 years old in good health.

J is TRBJ2-3 and V is TRBV20-1. CDR1 and CDR2 (germline): DFQATT, SNEGSKA (reference sequence). The CDR3 length is 16 residues. The CDR3 here is CSASDPLAGTADTQYF.

V gene TRBV30 combines with J gene TRBJ1-1. The germline V gene encodes CDR1 GTSNPN and CDR2 SVGIG (reference sequence). The CDR3 has 12 residues. The CDR3 loop is CAWSDAISEAFF.

J is TRBJ2-3 and V is TRBV19; TCRdb's D call, TRBD1, is unchecked because there is no DNA. The CDR3 totals 14 residues. The germline V gene encodes CDR1 LNHDA and CDR2 SQIVND (reference sequence). The CDR3 sequence is CASRSSGGRNTQYF.

The chain combines TRBV4-2 with TRBJ2-2; TCRdb gives TRBD1 as the D gene, but with no DNA this cannot be confirmed. Looked up from germline, CDR1 is LGHNA and CDR2 is YNFKEQ. CDR3 length: 15 amino acids. The CDR3 sequence: CASSQDGRDTGELFF.

The V and J genes are TRBV6-6 and TRBJ1-4; no DNA is available, so the TRBD1 call from TCRdb remains unchecked. This CDR3 is built from 18 residues. Germline V gene data show CDR1 as MNHNY and CDR2 as SVGAGI (reference sequence). The CDR3 spells CASSPRDRGHGTNEKLFF.

V gene TRBV4-1 combines with J gene TRBJ2-3; TCRdb selects TRBD2, and the lack of DNA leaves this call unchecked. The CDR3 loop spans 20 amino acids. The germline V gene encodes CDR1 MGHRA and CDR2 YSYEKL. The CDR3 is CASSPRSPLPTSGRKNTQYF.

This rearrangement joins TRBV30 to TRBJ2-5; TCRdb's D call, TRBD1, is unchecked because there is no DNA. This CDR3 comprises 13 residues. The germline V gene has CDR1 GTSNPN and CDR2 SVGIG (reference sequence). CDR3 sequence reads: CAWRRSALETQYF. Full variable domain (outside the CDR3, taken from reference TRBV30 and TRBJ2-5): SQTIHQWPATLVQPVGSPLSLECTVEGTSNPNLYWYRQAAGRGLQLLFYSVGIGQISSEVPQNLSASRPQDRQFILSSKKLLLSDSGFYLCAWRRSALETQYFGPGTRLLVL.

The V and J genes are TRBV4-1 and TRBJ1-2; TCRdb designates TRBD1, a call that cannot be tested without DNA. The germline gives CDR1 MGHRA, CDR2 YSYEKL. CDR3 length: 13 amino acids. The CDR3 reads CASSPGIKILYTF.

The chain combines TRBV7-6 with TRBJ1-1. Germline V gives CDR1 SGHVS, CDR2 FNYEAQ. CDR3 size: 14 residues. The chain's CDR3 is CASSSISGGMDAFF.

The chain couples TRBV5-1 to TRBJ2-2; lacking DNA, the TRBD1 call made by TCRdb goes unchecked. Germline V gene sequence: CDR1 SGHRS, CDR2 YFSETQ. This CDR3 is built from 16 residues. This CDR3 reads CASSLVGGRHTGELFF.

V gene TRBV2 combines with J gene TRBJ2-3; TCRdb proposes TRBD2, but this gene call is untestable without DNA. Germline V gene sequence: CDR1 SNHLY, CDR2 FYNNEI. The CDR3 runs 15 residues. CDR3: CASRLQGLSTDTQYF. The entire variable domain, with the rest obtained from reference TRBV2 and TRBJ2-3, is as follows: EPEVTQTPSHQVTQMGQEVILRCVPISNHLYFYWYRQILGQKVEFLVSFYNNEISEKSEIFDDQFSVERPDGSNFTLKIRSTKLEDSAMYFCASRLQGLSTDTQYFGPGTRLTVL.

The V call is TRBV12-3 or TRBV12-4, the J call TRBJ2-4; TCRdb reports TRBD2, a call that lacks DNA to check it against. The CDR3 spans 13 residues. CDR3 amino acids: CASTWGTSDIQYF.

The gene calls are TRBV20-1 and TRBJ1-5; TCRdb's assignment of TRBD1 cannot be checked, as there is no DNA. This CDR3 region has 15 residues. Germline V gives CDR1 DFQATT, CDR2 SNEGSKA (reference sequence). CDR3 in amino acids: CSARVAGMGNQPQHF.

The V call is TRBV7-8, the J call TRBJ2-2. This CDR3 is built from 13 residues. Germline V lookup: CDR1 SGHVS, CDR2 FQNEAQ. CDR3 loop: CASSLKLNGELFF.

The chain couples TRBV7-8 to TRBJ2-3; as DNA is missing, the TRBD2 call by TCRdb cannot be tested. CDR1 and CDR2 (germline): SGHVS, FQNEAQ. The CDR3 covers 16 residues. The CDR3 protein is CASSLEGGSRLDTQYF. Variable domain in full (rest from reference TRBV7-8 and TRBJ2-3): GAGVSQSPRYKVAKRGQDVALRCDPISGHVSLFWYQQALGQGPEFLTYFQNEAQLDKSGLPSDRFFAERPEGSVSTLKIQRTQQEDSAVYLCASSLEGGSRLDTQYFGPGTRLTVL.

The chain combines TRBV5-1 with TRBJ1-1. This CDR3 has 16 amino acids. Germline loops: CDR1 SGHRS, CDR2 YFSETQ. CDR3 residues: CASSLGAGRMNTEAFF.

CDR3 region: CASTPGVVDKNIQYF. The chain combines TRBV12-3 or TRBV12-4 with TRBJ2-4; TCRdb returns TRBD1, unconfirmable since there is no DNA. This CDR3 is 15 amino acids long.

The chain uses TRBV5-1 and TRBJ1-2. Germline V gives CDR1 SGHRS, CDR2 YFSETQ. CDR3 length equals 13 residues. The CDR3 loop reads CASSQEGDYGYTF.

The chain is built from TRBV6-1 and TRBJ1-5. This CDR3 contains 12 residues. Germline lookup yields CDR1 MNHNS and CDR2 SASEGT. This chain's CDR3 is CASSDRRLTQHF.

The V and J genes are TRBV7-9 and TRBJ1-2; TCRdb's D call, TRBD1, is unchecked because there is no DNA. From germline, CDR1 is SEHNR and CDR2 FQNEAQ (reference sequence). The CDR3 spans 15 residues. CDR3: CASSLGKGQNYGYTF. The variable domain in full, completed from reference TRBV7-9 and TRBJ1-2, reads DTGVSQNPRHKITKRGQNVTFRCDPISEHNRLYWYRQTLGQGPEFLTYFQNEAQLEKSRLLSDRFSAERPKGSFSTLEIQRTEQGDSAMYLCASSLGKGQNYGYTFGSGTRLTVV.

V is TRBV2 and J is TRBJ2-7; TCRdb's D call of TRBD1 is untestable without DNA. The CDR3 spans 13 residues. Germline assignment: CDR1 SNHLY and CDR2 FYNNEI. The CDR3 loop reads CASHRDGTYEQYF. The whole variable domain, filled in from reference TRBV2 and TRBJ2-7, reads EPEVTQTPSHQVTQMGQEVILRCVPISNHLYFYWYRQILGQKVEFLVSFYNNEISEKSEIFDDQFSVERPDGSNFTLKIRSTKLEDSAMYFCASHRDGTYEQYFGPGTRLTVT.

The rearrangement joins TRBV27 to TRBJ2-3. The CDR3 sequence is 12 residues long. Germline V lookup: CDR1 MNHEY, CDR2 SMNVEV (reference sequence). CDR3 sequence: CASSKETDTQYF.

The chain joins TRBV5-1 to TRBJ2-5. Germline CDR1 is SGHRS and CDR2 is YFSETQ. CDR3 length: 16 amino acids. CDR3 amino acids: CASSLSSAGYQETQYF.

The chain employs TRBV10-3 and TRBJ2-1; the D call from TCRdb, TRBD2, cannot be confirmed without DNA. Germline V gene lookup returns CDR1 ENHRY and CDR2 SYGVKD. The CDR3 length is 14 residues. The CDR3 is CAIRGLAGDSEQFF.

The chain has TRBV7-9 and TRBJ2-7; the TCRdb D gene call, TRBD1, has no DNA to confirm it. The CDR3 has 15 residues. The germline V gene has CDR1 SEHNR and CDR2 FQNEAQ (reference sequence). CDR3 residues: CASSSWTGRAYEQYF.

The chain combines TRBV28 with TRBJ2-5; TCRdb proposes TRBD1, but this gene call is untestable without DNA. The CDR3 covers 14 residues. CDR1 is MDHEN and CDR2 is SYDVKM in the germline V gene. CDR3 region: CASSTGDRGETQYF.

The chain has TRBV21-1 and TRBJ2-7. TRBV21-1 is reported as a pseudogene. The CDR3 covers 12 residues. CDR3 sequence reads: CASGVKEVEQYF.

The chain recombines TRBV29-1 with TRBJ2-1; TCRdb gives TRBD2 as the D gene, but with no DNA this cannot be confirmed. Germline loops: CDR1 SQVTM, CDR2 ANQGSEA. This CDR3 region has 13 residues. The CDR3 spells CSVLEGGINEQFF.

The V gene is TRBV5-1, the J gene TRBJ2-7; TCRdb returns TRBD1, unconfirmable since there is no DNA. CDR1 is SGHRS and CDR2 is YFSETQ in the germline V gene. The CDR3 sequence is 13 residues long. This CDR3 is CASSFLQGLEQYF.

The rearrangement uses TRBV19 and TRBJ1-4; TCRdb selects TRBD1, and the lack of DNA leaves this call unchecked. The CDR3 covers 17 residues. Germline CDR1 is LNHDA and CDR2 is SQIVND (reference sequence). CDR3 sequence: CASSAEQGLGTNEKLFF.